This TCR beta chain is drawn from a study of CD8+ T cells in alopecia areata. Following RNA extraction, reverse transcription yielded cDNA that acted as the sequencing template. TCRdb's table, derived via immunoSEQ multiplex PCR, lists solely in-frame clones and lacks some. This table has around 140,000 clones, less than 70% appearing once. CDR3 length equals 16 residues. The junction had 10 bases not matched to a gene; V was cut back by 5 bases and J by 8 bases. The germline V gene has CDR1 SGHVS and CDR2 FQNEAQ. Treatment denoted: oral pan-JAK inhibitor, 5-10 mg twice daily. This TCR was recovered from a human donor with alopecia areata. The chain is built from TRBV7-8 and TRBJ2-1, with 12 bases that match TRBD2. Source: CD8+ T cells sorted from blood, taken at week 4, from a patient treated with tofacitinib. The CDR3 nucleotides are TGTGCCAGCAGCGGCCGACTAGCGGGGGTGACCGATGAGCAGTTCTTC. Translation gives CASSGRLAGVTDEQFF.